The clone carrying this T cell receptor beta chain was recorded a few times. Its antigen remains unidentified. The donor group consisted entirely of healthy Caucasians. A universal primer binding site was introduced by template switching. The final cDNA contained unique molecular identifiers. TCRdb itself ran the 5' RACE reads through MiXCR, one entry per CDR3 protein. The sample includes around 230,000 distinct CDR3 sequences, roughly a tenth of them seen just once. The sample comes from a study of identical twins. Overall study findings and caveats: Memory repertoires lacked the insertion deficit that abundant cord blood beta clonotypes showed. The study found excess low generation probability among twin-shared out-of-frame alpha sequences.

The V end was cut by 1 base, the J end by 6 bases, with 12 bases between. The germline CDR1 and CDR2 sequences are SGDLS and YYNGEE. There are 14 residues in the CDR3. The clonotype was recovered from a woman under 30 in good health. V and J are TRBV9 and TRBJ2-3; the D gene is possibly TRBD1 (6 bases). The sample taken for sequencing was memory (CD45RO+) T cells sorted from blood. The CDR3 DNA reads TGTGCCAGCAGCGTACAGGGGTCGACGGATACGCAGTATTTT. This codes for CASSVQGSTDTQYF.